A single sample gave rise to the 23 T cell receptor beta chains below, sequenced in a study of blood T cell repertoires in COVID-19. Clones were read by immunoSEQ multiplex PCR, and TCRdb kept only the in-frame ones, dropping some. In the table there are some 200,000 clones, 84% of which are singletons. The specimen sequenced was peripheral blood. The source of these receptors is a woman aged 60-75 years who had recovered from COVID-19.

Comments on this clone: A read error may account for a junction end that differs from germline. The chain recombines TRBV10-3 with TRBJ1-2, with D unresolved. CDR1 is ENHRY and CDR2 is SYGVKD in the germline V gene. This CDR3 region has 12 residues. In DNA form, the CDR3 reads TGTGCCATCGGTGAGGGCTCCTATGGCTACACCTTC. This gives the protein CAIGEGSYGYTF.

The V and J genes are TRBV30 and TRBJ1-2; weak D call: TRBD1 (6 bases). Germline CDR1 is GTSNPN and CDR2 is SVGIG (reference sequence). The CDR3 has 14 residues. The V gene lost 8 bases and the J gene lost 3 bases, with 19 bases spanning the gap. The CDR3 loop is CAGEQGKFYYGYTF. CDR3 bases: TGTGCCGGGGAGCAGGGGAAATTCTACTATGGCTACACCTTC.

The chain couples TRBV20-1 to TRBJ1-1; possibly TRBD1 for D (6 bases). There are 13 residues in the CDR3. V lost 3 bases, J lost 3 bases, and 11 bases lay in between. The V gene's germline CDR1 is DFQATT and CDR2 SNEGSKA (reference sequence). The CDR3 coding sequence is TGCAGTGCTAGTGAGGGGGGATACACTGAAGCTTTCTTT. Its protein is CSASEGGYTEAFF.

This clone was counted once. The chain uses TRBV7-9 and TRBJ2-6; 7 bases match TRBD1. In germline, CDR1 is SEHNR, CDR2 FQNEAQ (reference sequence). V gave up 5 bases and J gave up 2 bases; unmatched junction bases: 6. There are 16 residues in the CDR3. DNA for the CDR3: TGTGCCAGCAGCATCTACACAGGGGCTGGGGCCAACGTCCTGACTTTC. It is translated as CASSIYTGAGANVLTF.

This clone was detected a few times. The CDR3 sequence: CASSSGTAYEQYF. DNA for the CDR3: TGTGCCAGTAGTAGTGGGACAGCCTACGAGCAGTACTTC. The chain uses TRBV19 and TRBJ2-7; 7 bases are shared with TRBD1. Germline V gene sequence: CDR1 LNHDA, CDR2 SQIVND (reference sequence). CDR3 size: 13 residues. Trimming removed 4 bases from V and 2 bases from J; junction bases left unmatched: 2.

This chain joins TRBV4-1 and TRBJ1-2; TRBD1 matches 7 bases. With V trimmed by 4 bases and J by 8 bases, 7 bases remained unmatched. Germline V gene lookup returns CDR1 MGHRA and CDR2 YSYEKL. The CDR3 covers 13 residues. The CDR3 is CASSLQGLGGYTF. The DNA for the CDR3 is TGCGCCAGCAGCCTACAGGGGTTGGGCGGCTACACCTTC.

This chain uses TRBV5-4 with TRBJ1-5; TRBD1 might be the D (5 bases). Germline CDR1 SGHNT, CDR2 YYREEE (reference sequence). V dropped 5 bases and J dropped 0 bases, with 18 bases sitting between them. The CDR3 covers 17 residues. The CDR3 loop is CASSYQAGRYSNQPQHF. In DNA form, the CDR3 reads TGTGCCAGCAGTTATCAGGCGGGGCGATATAGCAATCAGCCCCAGCATTTT.

This sequence joins TRBV6-2 or TRBV6-3 and TRBJ2-5; 11 bases are a match to TRBD2. V dropped 5 bases and J dropped 4; count of bases not matched to a gene: 15. Germline V gene data show CDR1 as MNHEY and CDR2 as SVGEGT. CDR3 size: 18 residues. DNA of the CDR3: TGTGCCAGCAGTAATCCGGGACTAGCGGCTCACCTTGGAGAGACCCAGTACTTC. Encoded protein: CASSNPGLAAHLGETQYF.

The sample holds one count of this clone. This chain uses TRBV3-1 (or the pseudogene TRBV3-2) with TRBJ2-4; 8 nucleotides align to TRBD1. This CDR3 contains 18 residues. Germline values: CDR1 LGHDT, CDR2 YNNKEL (reference sequence). V trimming: 3 bases; J trimming: 4 bases; junction bases outside the gene matches: 14. As DNA, the CDR3 is TGTGCCAGCAGCCACAGACAGGGGACGAGGGGCGAGAAAAACATTCAGTACTTC. Protein product: CASSHRQGTRGEKNIQYF.

The chain uses TRBV12-3 or TRBV12-4 and TRBJ1-2; D uncertain. The CDR3 extends over 12 amino acids. Trimming removed 9 bases at V and 2 bases at J, with 10 bases between. This CDR3 reads CASRRINYGYTF. CDR3 bases: TGTGCCAGTAGGCGGATCAACTATGGCTACACCTTC.

The count of this clone is one. The chain links TRBV27 to TRBJ2-2, with 9 bases matching TRBD1. The CDR3 covers 15 residues. Unmatched junction bases numbered 8, after V lost 6 bases and J lost 6 bases. The germline CDR1 and CDR2 sequences are MNHEY and SMNVEV (reference sequence). The CDR3 region is CASSAWGQGSGELFF. The CDR3 DNA reads TGTGCCAGCAGCGCTTGGGGACAGGGTTCCGGGGAGCTGTTTTTT.

This clone was counted many times. This same CDR3 is encoded by further DNA sequences in the sample. J is TRBJ2-5 and V is TRBV12-3 or TRBV12-4; 8 nucleotides agree with TRBD2. CDR3 length equals 12 residues. J lost 5 bases, V lost 5 bases, and 1 base had no gene match. The CDR3 reads CASSPGGETQYF. The CDR3 nucleotides read TGTGCCAGCAGTCCGGGAGGGGAGACCCAGTACTTC.

The V call is TRBV5-1, the J call TRBJ2-7; 13 bases fit TRBD2. The CDR3 has 15 residues. J was trimmed by 5 bases and V by 0 bases; bases with no gene match: 2. The V gene's germline CDR1 is SGHRS and CDR2 YFSETQ. CDR3 sequence reads: CASSLELAGGNEQYF. CDR3 nucleotides: TGCGCCAGCAGCTTGGAACTAGCGGGGGGGAACGAGCAGTACTTC. Full variable domain (missing parts from reference TRBV5-1 and TRBJ2-7): KAGVTQTPRYLIKTRGQQVTLSCSPISGHRSVSWYQQTPGQGLQFLFEYFSETQRNKGNFPGRFSGRQFSNSRSEMNVSTLELGDSALYLCASSLELAGGNEQYFGPGTRLTVT.

This clone was recorded a few times. The chain combines TRBV29-1 with TRBJ1-1, with a weak D call TRBD1 (5 bases). This CDR3 is 13 amino acids long. The germline gives CDR1 SQVTM, CDR2 ANQGSEA. V was clipped by 7 bases and J by 1 base, with 13 bases between them. CDR3 sequence reads: CSATEGTNTEAFF. CDR3 sequence (DNA): TGCAGCGCAACGGAGGGGACGAACACTGAAGCTTTCTTT. The whole variable domain, filled in from reference TRBV29-1 and TRBJ1-1, reads SAVISQKPSRDICQRGTSLTIQCQVDSQVTMMFWYRQQPGQSLTLIATANQGSEATYESGFVIDKFPISRPNLTFSTLTVSNMSPEDSSIYLCSATEGTNTEAFFGQGTRLTVV.

This clone was detected a few times. The rearrangement uses TRBV4-2 and TRBJ2-1; 8 nucleotides align to TRBD2. CDR3 length equals 14 residues. V dropped 4 bases and J dropped 4; count of bases not matched to a gene: 3. CDR1 is LGHNA, CDR2 YNFKEQ, per germline. Written as DNA, the CDR3 is TGTGCCAGCAGCCTTAGCGGGACATACAATGAGCAGTTCTTC. It is translated as CASSLSGTYNEQFF.

The chain is built from TRBV18 and TRBJ2-2; 7 nucleotides line up with TRBD2. The J segment lost 2 bases and the V segment lost 3 bases, leaving 9 bases of the junction unmatched. Germline V gene sequence: CDR1 KGHSH, CDR2 LQKENI. This CDR3 is built from 17 residues. CDR3 loop: CASSPLFGTTNTGELFF. As DNA, the CDR3 is TGTGCCAGCTCACCTCTCTTTGGGACTACAAACACCGGGGAGCTGTTTTTT.

The chain recombines TRBV15 with TRBJ1-3; the D is unclear. Trimming left V 0 bases short and J 3 bases short, with 9 bases between. This CDR3 comprises 15 residues. CDR1 and CDR2 from the germline V gene are LNHNV and YYDKDF (reference sequence). The CDR3 DNA is TGTGCCACCAGCAGAGATCCCCTCCTTGGAAACACCATATATTTT. Protein sequence: CATSRDPLLGNTIYF.

The chain uses TRBV9 and TRBJ2-1; tentative D call: TRBD1 (5 bases). The CDR3 is 14 residues long. Germline assignment: CDR1 SGDLS and CDR2 YYNGEE. V lost 2 bases and J 4 bases, leaving 10 bases between the germline ends. CDR3 protein: CASSVRPGYNEQFF. CDR3 nucleotide sequence: TGTGCCAGCAGCGTTCGGCCAGGGTACAATGAGCAGTTCTTC.

The chain recombines TRBV6-5 with TRBJ1-2; tentatively, D is TRBD1 (6 bases). This CDR3 is built from 15 residues. Between the trimmed V and J ends, which lost 6 bases and 6 bases, there was a span of 20 bases. Germline CDR1 and CDR2: MNHEY and SVGAGI. The CDR3 loop reads CASSRQSRGHHGYTF. DNA of the CDR3: TGTGCCAGCAGCCGACAGAGCAGGGGACACCATGGCTACACCTTC.

This chain joins TRBV4-1 and TRBJ2-7; maybe TRBD2 (6 bases). CDR1 and CDR2 (germline): MGHRA, YSYEKL. The CDR3 covers 17 residues. With 1 base removed from V and 7 bases from J, the gap between germline ends came to 23 bases. Here the CDR3 reads CASSQGAALGPGGEQYF. The CDR3 region has the DNA TGCGCCAGCAGCCAAGGTGCCGCTCTAGGCCCCGGAGGGGAGCAGTACTTC.

This clone has just a few counts. The V and J genes are TRBV5-4 and TRBJ2-7; TRBD2 agrees at 7 bases. Germline V gene data show CDR1 as SGHNT and CDR2 as YYREEE (reference sequence). The V gene end was trimmed by 2 bases and the J gene end by 2 bases; junction bases not matched to a gene: 4. This CDR3 contains 14 residues. Here the CDR3 DNA reads TGTGCCAGCAGCTTCGGGGGGATCCCCTACGAGCAGTACTTC. Protein product: CASSFGGIPYEQYF.

The chain employs TRBV6-6 and TRBJ2-7; 9 nucleotides agree with TRBD2. The CDR3 runs 14 residues. Germline CDR1 and CDR2: MNHNY and SVGAGI (reference sequence). V dropped 4 bases and J dropped 5; count of bases not matched to a gene: 6. CDR3 bases: TGTGCCAGCAGTTCCCAGAGCGGGGGGAACGAGCAGTACTTC. Translated, it gives CASSSQSGGNEQYF.

The chain recombines TRBV6-1 with TRBJ2-5, with a tentative D call TRBD1 (6 bases). The V end was cut by 1 base, the J end by 4 bases, with 13 bases between. The germline V gene encodes CDR1 MNHNS and CDR2 SASEGT. The CDR3 extends over 15 amino acids. DNA of the CDR3: TGTGCCAGCAGTGAAGAGGGGGTCCGGGGAGAGACCCAGTACTTC. Residues: CASSEEGVRGETQYF.